The present entry profiles one T cell receptor beta chain with its context. The antigen remains unidentified. This sample was taken from a study of CD8 T cells in Susac syndrome. General study results and limits: In its TCR sequencing and HLA analysis, the study acknowledged that the number of individuals was relatively small.

Sequencing of TCR beta was performed on blood CD8+ T cells and on blood CD4+ T cells. The authors negatively isolated CD8+ and CD4+ T cells and FACS-enriched TEMRA cells. This CDR3 contains 12 residues. V was shortened by 5 bases and J by 2 bases, with 7 bases between the two germline ends. Germline assignment: CDR1 PRHDT and CDR2 FYEKMQ (reference sequence). cDNA came from about 0.46 to 1 ug RNA primed by random hexamers. The immunoSEQ assay covered 54 Vbeta and 13 Jbeta segments for CDR3. In TCRdb, the immunoSEQ multiplex PCR reads were re-called with MiXCR into one record per CDR3 protein. The table has roughly 140,000 distinct CDR3 sequences, approximately 94% seen once.

The sequencing input was CD8+ T cells from PBMCs. This receptor was taken from a human donor with multiple sclerosis. The rearrangement uses TRBV13 and TRBJ2-7; no reliable D call. The CDR3: CASSRSPYEQYF. CDR3 sequence (DNA): TGTGCCAGCAGCCGTTCTCCCTACGAGCAGTACTTC.